These 21 T cell receptor beta chains were all obtained from the same sample, sequenced in a study of control samples from healthy donors and cancer patients. Generated by immunoSEQ multiplex PCR, the TCRdb table keeps only in-frame clones and is missing some. The data contain roughly 120,000 clones, 88% of them singletons. Sequencing was carried out using blood. The source is an older woman in good health.

The rearrangement joins TRBV5-6 to TRBJ1-6, with D unclear. Trimming removed 3 bases at V and 0 bases at J, with 13 bases between. This CDR3 is 17 amino acids long. Germline CDR1 is SGHDT and CDR2 is YYEEEE. The CDR3 bases are TGTGCCAGCAGCTCGGCAAGACGGCTCTCCTATAATTCACCCCTCCACTTT. Encoded protein: CASSSARRLSYNSPLHF. Full variable domain (remainder filled in from reference TRBV5-6 and TRBJ1-6): DAGVTQSPTHLIKTRGQQVTLRCSPKSGHDTVSWYQQALGQGPQFIFQYYEEEERQRGNFPDRFSGHQFPNYSSELNVNALLLGDSALYLCASSSARRLSYNSPLHFGNGTRLTVT.

J is TRBJ2-7 and V is TRBV19; maybe TRBD2 (7 bases). Germline values: CDR1 LNHDA, CDR2 SQIVND (reference sequence). V dropped 7 bases and J dropped 5 bases, with 18 bases sitting between them. The length of the CDR3 is 14 residues. CDR3 region: CASTLGGANNEQYF. The CDR3 nucleotides are TGTGCCAGTACTCTAGGGGGGGCGAATAACGAGCAGTACTTC. Full variable domain (missing parts from reference TRBV19 and TRBJ2-7): DGGITQSPKYLFRKEGQNVTLSCEQNLNHDAMYWYRQDPGQGLRLIYYSQIVNDFQKGDIAEGYSVSREKKESFPLTVTSAQKNPTAFYLCASTLGGANNEQYFGPGTRLTVT.

The rearrangement uses TRBV7-9 and TRBJ1-1, with unresolved D. The CDR3 consists of 15 residues. Trimming cost V 5 bases and J 1 base, with 14 bases left between them. Germline CDR1 SEHNR, CDR2 FQNEAQ (reference sequence). The CDR3 coding sequence is TGTGCCAGCAGCACAGTCACCAATAGGAACACTGAAGCTTTCTTT. Translated: CASSTVTNRNTEAFF. Variable domain in full (rest from reference TRBV7-9 and TRBJ1-1): DTGVSQNPRHKITKRGQNVTFRCDPISEHNRLYWYRQTLGQGPEFLTYFQNEAQLEKSRLLSDRFSAERPKGSFSTLEIQRTEQGDSAMYLCASSTVTNRNTEAFFGQGTRLTVV.

This sequence joins TRBV6-5 and TRBJ1-6; a possible D gene is TRBD1 (5 bases). The ends were cut back, 11 bases at V and 6 bases at J, with 17 bases in the middle. Germline CDR1 is MNHEY and CDR2 is SVGAGI. CDR3 length: 14 residues. CDR3 residues: CAVPRGSGNSPLHF. The CDR3 DNA reads as TGTGCCGTCCCCCGGGGGTCGGGTAATTCACCCCTCCACTTT.

The chain links TRBV7-2 to TRBJ2-7; D gene ambiguous. Deletions cut 5 bases from V and 6 bases from J, with 11 bases between. The germline CDR1 and CDR2 sequences are SGHTA and FQGNSA. This CDR3 has 12 residues. CDR3 in amino acids: CASSPPSFEQYF. CDR3 sequence (DNA): TGTGCCAGCAGCCCCCCTAGTTTCGAGCAGTACTTC.

The chain is built from TRBV6-5 and TRBJ2-7; tentative D call: TRBD1 (5 bases). With 2 bases removed from V and 3 bases from J, the gap between germline ends came to 11 bases. The CDR3 loop spans 14 amino acids. CDR1 and CDR2 (germline): MNHEY, SVGAGI. The CDR3 loop is CASSYRHRGYEQYF. CDR3 in DNA: TGTGCCAGCAGTTACCGTCATAGGGGCTACGAGCAGTACTTC.

This rearrangement joins TRBV4-2 to TRBJ2-2, with TRBD1 matching 7 bases. The V gene's germline CDR1 is LGHNA and CDR2 YNFKEQ. The V segment lost 3 bases and the J segment 6 bases; nucleotides outside the gene matches: 7. This CDR3 spans 15 amino acids. The CDR3 reads CASSQGDREAGELFF. Written as DNA, the CDR3 is TGTGCCAGCAGCCAGGGTGACAGGGAAGCCGGGGAGCTGTTTTTT.

This chain links TRBV29-1 with TRBJ1-1, with a possible D match to TRBD1 (6 bases). The CDR3 is 15 amino acids. Germline CDR1 SQVTM, CDR2 ANQGSEA. Trimming removed 4 bases from V and 0 bases from J, with 15 bases in between. As DNA, the CDR3 is TGCAGCGTTGCGGGATTAGGGGGAGTGAACACTGAAGCTTTCTTT. Translated, it gives CSVAGLGGVNTEAFF.

This clone was seen more than once but under ten times. The gene calls are TRBV4-2 and TRBJ2-3; possible D gene TRBD2, 6 bases. From germline, CDR1 is LGHNA and CDR2 YNFKEQ. V was cut by 1 base and J by 6 bases, with 20 bases left in between. The CDR3 extends over 17 amino acids. Here the CDR3 reads CASSQAISGGPGDTQYF. Written as DNA, the CDR3 is TGTGCCAGCAGCCAAGCCATTAGCGGAGGACCGGGGGATACGCAGTATTTT.

In DNA, the CDR3 is TGTGCCAGCAGCGCCAGGGGACGAAACACCGGGGAGCTGTTTTTT. Its translation: CASSARGRNTGELFF. The rearrangement links TRBV7-7 to TRBJ2-2; D is possibly TRBD1 (6 bases). This CDR3 contains 15 residues. Germline V gives CDR1 SSHAT, CDR2 FNYEAQ (reference sequence). Trimming stripped 5 bases from V and 2 bases from J, with 12 bases between.

This clone was recorded once. The V gene is TRBV5-1, the J gene TRBJ2-7; 16 bases map to TRBD2. V dropped 3 bases and J dropped 6; count of bases not matched to a gene: 3. The germline V gene has CDR1 SGHRS and CDR2 YFSETQ. The CDR3 is 15 residues long. The DNA of the CDR3 is TGCGCCAGCAGCTCGGGACTAGCGGGGGGGCCCGAGCAGTACTTC. It translates to CASSSGLAGGPEQYF.

The chain combines TRBV5-8 with TRBJ2-3; D possibly uses TRBD1 or TRBD2 (5 bases each). Trimming shortened V by 5 bases and J by 1 base, and 17 bases separated the two germline ends. The CDR3 has 16 amino acids. Germline assignment: CDR1 SGHTS and CDR2 YDEGEE. For the CDR3, the DNA is TGTGCCAGCAGTCCGGGGCAGCGTTCCCGCACAGATACGCAGTATTTT. It encodes CASSPGQRSRTDTQYF. Full variable domain (missing parts from reference TRBV5-8 and TRBJ2-3): EAGVTQSPTHLIKTRGQQATLRCSPISGHTSVYWYQQALGLGLQFLLWYDEGEERNRGNFPPRFSGRQFPNYSSELNVNALELEDSALYLCASSPGQRSRTDTQYFGPGTRLTVL.

A few counts support this clone. The CDR3 DNA is TGTGCCAGCAGTTTATTGGCAGACCACGGAGGGGAAAAACTGTTTTTT. It is translated as CASSLLADHGGEKLFF. This chain links TRBV28 with TRBJ1-4; no clear D. The CDR3 runs 16 residues. Germline V gives CDR1 MDHEN, CDR2 SYDVKM. The ends were cut back, 1 base at V and 8 bases at J, with 17 bases in the middle. Complete variable domain (other parts from reference TRBV28 and TRBJ1-4): DVKVTQSSRYLVKRTGEKVFLECVQDMDHENMFWYRQDPGLGLRLIYFSYDVKMKEKGDIPEGYSVSREKKERFSLILESASTNQTSMYLCASSLLADHGGEKLFFGSGTQLSVL.

The J gene is TRBJ1-5, the V gene TRBV9; no firm D call. The germline CDR1 and CDR2 sequences are SGDLS and YYNGEE. V was cut by 0 bases and J by 4 bases, with 17 bases left in between. The length of the CDR3 is 17 residues. The CDR3 DNA reads as TGTGCCAGCAGCGTAGGAGGAGCGCTCGGGGAAAATCAGCCCCAGCATTTT. As protein: CASSVGGALGENQPQHF.

The chain employs TRBV12-3 or TRBV12-4 and TRBJ1-2; maybe TRBD1 (5 bases). Trimming removed 5 bases at V and 1 base at J, with 8 bases between. The CDR3 length is 13 residues. DNA for the CDR3: TGTGCCAGCAGTAGGGGAGTTAACTATGGCTACACCTTC. As protein: CASSRGVNYGYTF.

V usage is TRBV6-2 or TRBV6-3 and J usage is TRBJ2-5, with 7 bases lining up with TRBD1. The CDR3 has 18 residues. The germline gives CDR1 MNHEY, CDR2 SVGEGT. The J segment lost 4 bases and the V segment lost 6 bases, leaving 20 bases of the junction unmatched. This chain's CDR3 is CASSNPQGTRMGRETQYF. The CDR3 nucleotides are TGTGCCAGCAGCAACCCACAGGGGACCAGAATGGGAAGAGAGACCCAGTACTTC.

The chain is built from TRBV9 and TRBJ2-5; 9 nucleotides agree with TRBD1. From germline, CDR1 is SGDLS and CDR2 YYNGEE. The CDR3 runs 14 residues. V was clipped by 4 bases and J by 4 bases; unmatched bases: 5. The CDR3 sequence: CASSLGTGSETQYF. The CDR3, as DNA: TGTGCCAGCAGCCTAGGGACAGGGTCAGAGACCCAGTACTTC. The whole variable domain, filled in from reference TRBV9 and TRBJ2-5, reads DSGVTQTPKHLITATGQRVTLRCSPRSGDLSVYWYQQSLDQGLQFLIQYYNGEERAKGNILERFSAQQFPDLHSELNLSSLELGDSALYFCASSLGTGSETQYFGPGTRLLVL.

This chain links TRBV10-3 with TRBJ1-3, with 9 bases lining up with TRBD1. Germline CDR1 is ENHRY and CDR2 is SYGVKD. The CDR3 has 14 residues. The V gene end was trimmed by 9 bases and the J gene end by 4 bases; junction bases not matched to a gene: 7. DNA for the CDR3: TGTGCCATAACACAGGGGGCTGACGGAAACACCATATATTTT. This encodes CAITQGADGNTIYF.

For the CDR3, the DNA is TGTGCCAGCACCCTATCTCTCGCCTATAATTCACCCCTCCACTTT. It translates to CASTLSLAYNSPLHF. The chain employs TRBV27 and TRBJ1-6, with D unclear. V lost 7 bases and J lost 2, with 12 bases in between. The CDR3 totals 15 residues. Germline values: CDR1 MNHEY, CDR2 SMNVEV (reference sequence).

J is TRBJ1-6 and V is TRBV7-2; tentatively, D is TRBD1 (5 bases). Trimming removed 5 bases from V and 8 bases from J, with 10 bases in between. This CDR3 is built from 13 residues. Per the germline V gene, CDR1 is SGHTA and CDR2 is FQGNSA. CDR3 nucleotide sequence: TGTGCCAGCAGCCCCGACAGCGATTCACCCCTCCACTTT. Protein: CASSPDSDSPLHF.

This chain joins TRBV7-2 and TRBJ2-7; D gene ambiguous. Germline V gene data show CDR1 as SGHTA and CDR2 as FQGNSA. This CDR3 contains 14 residues. Trimming removed 1 base from V and 2 bases from J, with 9 bases in between. This CDR3 is CASSLGTGPYEQYF. The CDR3 nucleotides are TGTGCCAGCAGCTTAGGGACGGGTCCCTACGAGCAGTACTTC.